Following are 14 T cell receptor beta chains from one sample sequenced in a study of molecular identifiers for immune sequencing clone quantification. TCRdb re-derived calls from the PCR reads in MiXCR, one entry per CDR3 protein. The sample has more than 50,000 distinct CDR3 sequences, under 20% seen once. The sample consisted of naive CD8+ T cells from blood, with Jurkat cell RNA spiked in. Indicated subset: FACS-sorted CD8+CD4-CCR7+CD45RA+ naive T cells. These receptors all come from a human donor in good health. Some libraries in this study had Jurkat cell RNA spiked in.

This clonotype was recorded at least ten times. The chain combines TRBV6-5 with TRBJ1-1, with D tentatively TRBD1 (6 bases). Germline V lookup: CDR1 MNHEY, CDR2 SVGAGI. The V end lost 2 bases, the J end lost 4 bases, and 14 bases lay between the germline ends. The CDR3 totals 15 residues. The DNA for the CDR3 is TGTGCCAGCAGTTACGGTCGGGGGCCTGGCACTGAAGCTTTCTTT. It specifies CASSYGRGPGTEAFF.

There are a few counts of this clonotype. V is TRBV25-1 and J is TRBJ2-2; TRBD1 might be the D (6 bases). The CDR3 has 13 residues. Trimming pared 4 bases from V and 4 bases from J, leaving 7 bases between. Germline-derived CDR1 and CDR2 are MGHDK and SYGVNS. The DNA of the CDR3 is TGTGCCAGCAGTGGGGGGCGCACCGGGGAGCTGTTTTTT. It translates to CASSGGRTGELFF. The entire variable domain, with the rest obtained from reference TRBV25-1 and TRBJ2-2, is as follows: EADIYQTPRYLVIGTGKKITLECSQTMGHDKMYWYQQDPGMELHLIHYSYGVNSTEKGDLSSESTVSRIRTEHFPLTLESARPSHTSQYLCASSGGRTGELFFGEGSRLTVL.

This clonotype was counted ten times or more. The chain links TRBV28 to TRBJ2-7; 7 bases are shared with TRBD2. J gave up 1 base and V 5 bases, and 17 bases lay outside the gene matches. This CDR3 contains 18 residues. Germline-derived CDR1 and CDR2 are MDHEN and SYDVKM. The CDR3 is CASSQTPTSLGRSYEQYF. The CDR3 nucleotides read TGTGCCAGCAGTCAAACACCGACTAGCCTTGGTAGGTCCTACGAGCAGTACTTC.

A single count supports this clonotype. This could be a read error, since a much larger clone is one nucleotide away. This chain uses TRBV25-1 with TRBJ2-1, with 11 positions matching TRBD2. The germline V gene encodes CDR1 MGHDK and CDR2 SYGVNS. The CDR3 is made up of 19 amino acids. In DNA, the CDR3 is TGTGCCGGCAGTGAATATAGGTGGCGTCTAGCGGGAGGAATCCATGAGCAGTTCTTC. It is translated as CAGSEYRWRLAGGIHEQFF.

This clonotype was found once. The CDR3, as DNA: TGTGCCAGCAGCCCCGGGACAGTGGGAGCACCCCTCCACTTT. Amino acid sequence: CASSPGTVGAPLHF. The chain is built from TRBV11-2 and TRBJ1-6, with 7 bases matching TRBD1. This CDR3 contains 14 residues. The V segment lost 5 bases and the J segment 11 bases; nucleotides outside the gene matches: 9. From germline, CDR1 is SGHAT and CDR2 FQNNGV.

Turning to this clonotype: With a much larger clone just one base away, this may be a read error. This chain connects TRBV7-8 to TRBJ1-4; a weak D match, TRBD1 (5 bases). In germline, CDR1 is SGHVS, CDR2 FQNEAQ. The CDR3 is 15 amino acids. Here the CDR3 reads CASSLEAGHGEKLVF. The CDR3 DNA reads as TGTGCCAGCAGCTTAGAAGCGGGGCACGGGGAAAAACTGGTTTTT.

This clonotype was detected many times. The CDR3 here is CASSPWGGSTSSYNEQFF. CDR3 DNA sequence: TGTGCCAGCAGCCCTTGGGGCGGTTCCACCAGCTCCTACAATGAGCAGTTCTTC. The chain is built from TRBV11-3 and TRBJ2-1; the D gene is possibly TRBD1 (5 bases). The CDR3 has 18 residues. Per germline, CDR1 SGHNT and CDR2 YENEEA. Deletions cut 5 bases from V and 0 bases from J, with 20 bases between.

This clonotype was found many times. The chain carries TRBV4-1 and TRBJ2-5, with 11 nucleotides matching TRBD2. The CDR3 sequence is 15 residues long. The V and J ends lost 0 bases and 4 bases, in that order; junction bases with no gene match: 1. CDR1 MGHRA and CDR2 YSYEKL come from the germline V gene. CDR3 in amino acids: CASSQEGTSGETQYF. CDR3 in DNA: TGCGCCAGCAGCCAAGAAGGGACTAGCGGAGAGACCCAGTACTTC.

In this sample, this clonotype turned up many times. The CDR3 loop reads CASKTGTGGRETQYF. In nucleotides, the CDR3 is TGCGCCAGCAAAACCGGGACAGGGGGAAGAGAGACCCAGTACTTC. This chain links TRBV5-1 with TRBJ2-5, with TRBD1 identical over 11 bases. Per the germline V gene, CDR1 is SGHRS and CDR2 is YFSETQ. CDR3 length equals 15 residues. J gave up 4 bases and V 6 bases, and 8 bases lay outside the gene matches.

With regard to this clonotype: An end of the junction does not agree with germline; a read error may underlie this. The rearrangement uses TRBV14 and TRBJ2-7; TRBD2 matches 11 bases. Germline values: CDR1 SGHDN, CDR2 FVKESK. The CDR3 is 16 amino acids. The CDR3 region is CASSLVRTSGSSEQCF. For the CDR3, the DNA is TGTGCCAGCAGCCTCGTCCGGACTAGCGGGTCCTCCGAGCAGTGCTTC.

With respect to this clonotype: A much larger clonotype is one base distant, so this may be a read error. V is TRBV28 and J is TRBJ2-7, with a tentative D call TRBD2 (7 bases). Germline CDR1 MDHEN, CDR2 SYDVKM. The germline V and J ends were trimmed by 4 bases and 7 bases, with 14 bases remaining between them. The CDR3 extends over 13 amino acids. As DNA, the CDR3 is TGTGCCAGCAGTTCCGAGGGGGGGGGTGAGCAGTACGTC. Translating it yields CASSSEGGGEQYV.

The gene calls are TRBV2 and TRBJ2-7; no reliable D call. Germline V CDR1 and CDR2: SNHLY, FYNNEI. V was pared by 4 bases and J by 6 bases, with 10 bases between. This CDR3 has 12 amino acids. The CDR3 spells CASSGVLGEQYF. The CDR3 DNA reads TGTGCCAGCAGTGGTGTGTTAGGCGAGCAGTACTTC.

This clonotype has just a few counts. The V call is TRBV12-3 or TRBV12-4, the J call TRBJ2-7, with D tentatively TRBD1 (6 bases). V lost 6 bases to trimming and J lost 3 bases, with 12 bases between them. The CDR3 sequence is 13 residues long. CDR3 DNA: TGTGCCAGCAGAGAACAGGGCTTCTACGAGCAGTACTTC. It encodes CASREQGFYEQYF.

This clonotype showed up many times. The chain has TRBV27 and TRBJ1-1; unclear D gene. The CDR3 sequence is 13 residues long. V dropped 8 bases and J dropped 1 base, with 11 bases sitting between them. From germline, CDR1 is MNHEY and CDR2 SMNVEV (reference sequence). The CDR3 sequence: CASSVGWNTEAFF. The CDR3 DNA is TGTGCCAGCTCCGTCGGTTGGAACACTGAAGCTTTCTTT.